Listed here are 15 T cell receptor beta chains from one sample, sequenced in a study of blood T cell repertoires in COVID-19. Measured with immunoSEQ multiplex PCR; TCRdb has only the in-frame clones, and not every one. The sample has 150,000 to 200,000 clones; roughly 80% are singletons. Sequences were obtained from peripheral blood. Receptors were obtained from a woman of 80 years or more with acute or convalescent COVID-19.

The rearrangement joins TRBV11-3 to TRBJ2-3; TRBD1 matches 9 bases. V was pared by 3 bases and J by 5 bases, with 6 bases of the junction left unmatched. The germline gives CDR1 SGHNT, CDR2 YENEEA. CDR3 length equals 15 residues. The DNA for the CDR3 is TGTGCCAGCAGCTTGGGGGACAGGGTCGTAGATACGCAGTATTTT. Translation gives CASSLGDRVVDTQYF.

This chain uses TRBV9 with TRBJ2-2; D gene uncertain. CDR3 length: 14 amino acids. Trimming removed 3 bases at V and 0 bases at J, with 6 bases between. Germline CDR1 reads SGDLS; CDR2 reads YYNGEE. Written as DNA, the CDR3 is TGTGCCAGCAGCGCTCCAGCGAACACCGGGGAGCTGTTTTTT. As protein: CASSAPANTGELFF.

This sequence joins TRBV7-2 and TRBJ2-1; TRBD2 aligns across 11 bases. Germline assignment: CDR1 SGHTA and CDR2 FQGNSA. There are 15 residues in the CDR3. V gave up 5 bases and J gave up 4 bases; unmatched junction bases: 4. The CDR3 loop reads CASSPRTSGYNEQFF. CDR3 in DNA: TGTGCCAGCAGCCCCCGGACTAGCGGGTACAATGAGCAGTTCTTC.

This chain joins TRBV3-1 (or the pseudogene TRBV3-2) and TRBJ2-7; no reliable D call. CDR1 LGHDT and CDR2 YNNKEL come from the germline V gene (reference sequence). V lost 5 bases and J 9 bases, leaving 11 bases between the germline ends. The CDR3 sequence is 11 residues long. The CDR3 loop is CASSWSGRQYF. CDR3 bases: TGTGCCAGCAGCTGGTCTGGGCGGCAGTACTTC.

The chain has TRBV27 and TRBJ2-7; a possible D gene is TRBD1 (7 bases). The CDR3 runs to 13 residues. Germline values: CDR1 MNHEY, CDR2 SMNVEV (reference sequence). Trimming removed 7 bases at V and 5 bases at J, with 15 bases between. The CDR3 nucleotides are TGTGCCAGCACCCTTCGGAGGGGGCACGAGCAGTACTTC. This sequence encodes CASTLRRGHEQYF.

The chain has TRBV15 and TRBJ2-1, with a possible D match to TRBD1 (6 bases). CDR1 is LNHNV, CDR2 YYDKDF, per germline (reference sequence). V shed 5 bases and J shed 3 bases, with 11 bases lying between them. The CDR3 covers 14 residues. CDR3 coding DNA: TGTGCCACCAGCCAGAGGGGGAACTACAATGAGCAGTTCTTC. This translates into CATSQRGNYNEQFF.

The rearrangement uses TRBV4-1 and TRBJ2-3; 12 bases align to TRBD2. The CDR3 extends over 17 amino acids. Germline lookup yields CDR1 MGHRA and CDR2 YSYEKL. Losses at the gene ends were 4 bases for V and 2 bases for J; bases not matched to a gene: 7. In DNA, the CDR3 is TGCGCCAGCAGCCTAACCGGACTAGCGGGGTTCACAGATACGCAGTATTTT. It encodes CASSLTGLAGFTDTQYF.

The genes are TRBV6-6 and TRBJ2-7, with TRBD1 identical over 7 bases. The CDR3 extends over 13 amino acids. Germline V gene lookup returns CDR1 MNHNY and CDR2 SVGAGI (reference sequence). The V gene end was trimmed by 4 bases and the J gene end by 9 bases; junction bases not matched to a gene: 9. The CDR3 DNA reads as TGTGCCAGCAGTTCCGGGACAGCACGGGCGCAGTACTTC. This translates into CASSSGTARAQYF.

J is TRBJ2-5 and V is TRBV27; 8 bases agree with TRBD2. Germline CDR1 MNHEY, CDR2 SMNVEV (reference sequence). Trimming at V came to 5 bases and at J to 5 bases, leaving 10 bases not matched to a gene. This CDR3 has 15 amino acids. The CDR3 sequence is CASSRAAGGGETQYF. The CDR3 nucleotides read TGTGCCAGCAGTCGCGCGGCGGGGGGCGGTGAGACCCAGTACTTC.

The rearrangement links TRBV7-9 to TRBJ2-1; 7 nucleotides agree with TRBD2. V trimming: 8 bases; J trimming: 5 bases; junction bases outside the gene matches: 9. Germline lookup yields CDR1 SEHNR and CDR2 FQNEAQ (reference sequence). The CDR3 sequence is 14 residues long. CDR3 coding DNA: TGTGCCAGCCGCCGACTAGCCGGGCACAATGAGCAGTTCTTC. Protein: CASRRLAGHNEQFF.

V is TRBV5-1 and J is TRBJ1-1, with TRBD1 identical over 8 bases. With 0 bases clipped from V and 5 bases from J, the junction kept 12 bases outside the gene matches. The germline V gene encodes CDR1 SGHRS and CDR2 YFSETQ. The CDR3 totals 17 residues. The CDR3 spells CASSLGAAGGLGTEAFF. CDR3 coding DNA: TGCGCCAGCAGCTTGGGGGCAGCAGGGGGCCTTGGGACTGAAGCTTTCTTT.

The rearrangement links TRBV4-1 to TRBJ1-5; D is ambiguous. This CDR3 region has 14 residues. The germline CDR1 and CDR2 sequences are MGHRA and YSYEKL. Trimming took 4 bases from V and 4 from J, leaving 11 bases between them. The DNA of the CDR3 is TGCGCCAGCAGCCTCATGGGAGGGAATCAGCCCCAGCATTTT. Protein product: CASSLMGGNQPQHF.

This clone was observed once. The chain links TRBV29-1 to TRBJ2-7; possibly TRBD1 for D (6 bases). The length of the CDR3 is 12 residues. V was trimmed by 6 bases and J by 2 bases, leaving 11 bases between them. Per the germline V gene, CDR1 is SQVTM and CDR2 is ANQGSEA. The CDR3 sequence is CSVRQAAYEQYF. The CDR3 DNA is TGCAGCGTCCGACAGGCTGCCTACGAGCAGTACTTC.

The V and J genes are TRBV24-1 and TRBJ1-5; tentative D call: TRBD1 (6 bases). Germline V lookup: CDR1 KGHDR, CDR2 SFDVKD. Trimming cost V 5 bases and J 3 bases, with 19 bases left between them. This CDR3 is built from 17 residues. The CDR3 region is CATSATRNRDTNQPQHF. The CDR3 bases are TGTGCCACCAGTGCGACTCGTAACCGGGACACCAATCAGCCCCAGCATTTT.

The CDR3 DNA reads as TGCGCCAGCAGCTTGGGGACAGGGTTTCGAGGCTACACCTTC. Translating gives CASSLGTGFRGYTF. The V gene is TRBV5-1, the J gene TRBJ1-2, with TRBD1 matching over 8 bases. After removal of 0 bases from V and 8 bases from J, the junction contained 6 bases not matched to a gene. The germline V gene encodes CDR1 SGHRS and CDR2 YFSETQ. The CDR3 sequence is 14 residues long.